The 15 T cell receptor beta chains listed next were all sequenced from one sample in a study of T cell responses to AZD1222 COVID-19 vaccine. Profiled with immunoSEQ multiplex PCR; TCRdb holds only in-frame clones, not every one. The sample shows about 180,000 clones, 88% of them seen only once. Specimen: peripheral blood, collected on day 0 of AZD1222 vaccination. The receptor set was obtained from an adult in good health.

The chain employs TRBV5-6 and TRBJ2-7; possibly TRBD2 for D (5 bases). The germline V gene has CDR1 SGHDT and CDR2 YYEEEE. CDR3 length: 14 residues. V was pared by 1 base and J by 6 bases, with 14 bases between. The CDR3 coding sequence is TGTGCCAGCAGCTTGTGGCTTCGGGATCTCGAGCAGTACTTC. Protein: CASSLWLRDLEQYF.

The rearrangement uses TRBV7-9 and TRBJ1-5; the D gene is possibly TRBD1 (6 bases). Trimming cost V 4 bases and J 4 bases, with 11 bases left between them. Germline loops: CDR1 SEHNR, CDR2 FQNEAQ (reference sequence). CDR3 length equals 14 residues. The CDR3 loop is CASSSPGENQPQHF. The CDR3 DNA sequence: TGTGCCAGCAGCTCCCCAGGGGAAAATCAGCCCCAGCATTTT.

The chain joins TRBV13 to TRBJ1-6; 7 nucleotides agree with TRBD1. The ends lost 4 bases at V and 7 bases at J; junction bases unmatched: 13. The germline CDR1 and CDR2 sequences are PRHDT and FYEKMQ (reference sequence). CDR3 length: 17 residues. CDR3 in amino acids: CASSSQGGRSGNSPLHF. In DNA, the CDR3 is TGTGCCAGCAGCTCCCAGGGGGGTAGGAGTGGAAATTCACCCCTCCACTTT. Drawing the rest from reference TRBV13 and TRBJ1-6, the complete variable domain is AAGVIQSPRHLIKEKRETATLKCYPIPRHDTVYWYQQGPGQDPQFLISFYEKMQSDKGSIPDRFSAQQFSDYHSELNMSSLELGDSALYFCASSSQGGRSGNSPLHFGNGTRLTVT.

V is TRBV5-6 and J is TRBJ2-2; no definite D call. This CDR3 is built from 18 residues. Trimming left V 3 bases short and J 0 bases short, with 18 bases between. Germline lookup yields CDR1 SGHDT and CDR2 YYEEEE. The CDR3 DNA sequence: TGTGCCAGCAGCTGGCGGCTAGGCATACCTTCGAACACCGGGGAGCTGTTTTTT. Translation gives CASSWRLGIPSNTGELFF.

The CDR3 DNA reads as TGTGCCAGCAGCTTGGTGCCCCGCGGGGGACAAGAGACCCAGTACTTC. It codes for CASSLVPRGGQETQYF. V gene TRBV5-4 combines with J gene TRBJ2-5; the match to TRBD2 covers 7 bases. The germline V gene has CDR1 SGHNT and CDR2 YYREEE (reference sequence). This CDR3 is built from 16 residues. Trimming cost V 0 bases and J 2 bases; bases outside gene matches: 7.

V is TRBV10-1 and J is TRBJ2-7, with D perhaps TRBD1 (5 bases). The CDR3 sequence is 15 residues long. Germline V gives CDR1 WNHNN, CDR2 SYGVQD (reference sequence). V lost 0 bases and J 3 bases, leaving 12 bases between the germline ends. CDR3 residues: CASSESGQGFYEQYF. CDR3 nucleotide sequence: TGCGCCAGCAGTGAGTCAGGGCAGGGTTTCTACGAGCAGTACTTC.

V is TRBV29-1 and J is TRBJ1-1; tentative D call: TRBD1 (5 bases). The CDR3 sequence is 12 residues long. Deletions cut 6 bases from V and 4 bases from J, with 12 bases between. The germline gives CDR1 SQVTM, CDR2 ANQGSEA. The CDR3, as DNA: TGCAGCGTATGGGGCAGAAGCACTGAAGCTTTCTTT. This translates into CSVWGRSTEAFF.

The chain has TRBV10-2 and TRBJ1-2, with 10 positions matching TRBD1. Losses at the gene ends were 3 bases for V and 6 bases for J; bases not matched to a gene: 10. Germline V gene lookup returns CDR1 WSHSY and CDR2 SAAADI. The CDR3 length is 16 residues. The CDR3: CASSDLDRGRENGYTF. The CDR3 DNA is TGCGCCAGCAGTGATTTGGACAGGGGGAGAGAAAATGGCTACACCTTC.

The rearrangement joins TRBV12-3 or TRBV12-4 to TRBJ1-2; D call uncertain. The V end was cut by 6 bases, the J end by 6 bases, with 11 bases between. CDR3 length equals 12 residues. The CDR3: CASSPTPHGYTF. The CDR3, as DNA: TGTGCCAGCAGCCCGACACCCCATGGCTACACCTTC.

The chain joins TRBV4-1 to TRBJ1-4; TRBD1 matches at 8 bases. V gave up 5 bases and J gave up 8 bases; unmatched junction bases: 13. The CDR3 has 16 amino acids. Germline V gene lookup returns CDR1 MGHRA and CDR2 YSYEKL. This CDR3 reads CASSAITGGIREKLFF. The CDR3 DNA sequence: TGCGCCAGCAGCGCCATAACAGGGGGGATAAGGGAAAAACTGTTTTTT.

The rearrangement uses TRBV6-2 or TRBV6-3 and TRBJ2-5, with 9 bases lining up with TRBD2. Germline-derived CDR1 and CDR2 are MNHEY and SVGEGT. J was trimmed by 2 bases and V by 6 bases; bases with no gene match: 13. The CDR3 spans 17 residues. As DNA, the CDR3 is TGTGCCAGCAGCCCCGACCGTAGCGGGGGAAGTCAAGAGACCCAGTACTTC. Translating it yields CASSPDRSGGSQETQYF.

V usage is TRBV3-1 (or the pseudogene TRBV3-2) and J usage is TRBJ2-3, with 8 bases fitting TRBD2. Germline assignment: CDR1 LGHDT and CDR2 YNNKEL (reference sequence). There are 15 residues in the CDR3. V shed 4 bases and J 0 bases; nucleotides not matched to a gene: 3. CDR3 in amino acids: CASSLSGGSTDTQYF. The CDR3 DNA sequence: TGTGCCAGCAGCCTGTCGGGGGGGAGCACAGATACGCAGTATTTT.

The chain employs TRBV2 and TRBJ2-1, with a weak D call TRBD2 (6 bases). Germline loops: CDR1 SNHLY, CDR2 FYNNEI. CDR3 length: 14 amino acids. V lost 7 bases and J lost 0, with 10 bases in between. The CDR3 sequence: CASNAGSSYNEQFF. For the CDR3, the DNA is TGTGCCAGCAACGCGGGGAGCTCCTACAATGAGCAGTTCTTC.

V and J are TRBV5-4 and TRBJ2-1; 13 bases are a match to TRBD2. This CDR3 has 14 amino acids. The J segment lost 10 bases and the V segment lost 4 bases, leaving 5 bases of the junction unmatched. Germline V gives CDR1 SGHNT, CDR2 YYREEE (reference sequence). CDR3 DNA sequence: TGTGCCAGCAGCCCGCGGGGACTAGCGGGAGAGCAGTTCTTC. Protein sequence: CASSPRGLAGEQFF.

The chain combines TRBV28 with TRBJ1-4; D gene ambiguous. The germline gives CDR1 MDHEN, CDR2 SYDVKM. This CDR3 region has 14 residues. Trimming cost V 2 bases and J 2 bases, with 6 bases left between them. This chain's CDR3 is CASSLRGTNEKLFF. CDR3 coding DNA: TGTGCCAGCAGTTTACGGGGTACTAATGAAAAACTGTTTTTT. The full variable domain, with the rest looked up from reference TRBV28 and TRBJ1-4, is DVKVTQSSRYLVKRTGEKVFLECVQDMDHENMFWYRQDPGLGLRLIYFSYDVKMKEKGDIPEGYSVSREKKERFSLILESASTNQTSMYLCASSLRGTNEKLFFGSGTQLSVL.